This T cell receptor (beta chain) was recorded in a study of T cells in Graves' hyperthyroidism and ophthalmopathy. This clonotype turned up a few times. TCR beta CDR3 regions were amplified from RNA transcripts. HTBI primers drove first-round RT-PCR of the TCR CDR3. TCRdb fed the multiplex PCR reads into MiXCR, producing one record per CDR3 protein. The repertoire consists of fewer than 300,000 distinct CDR3 sequences, with approximately 14% occurring once and the leading ten covering 30%. The sample of blood was obtained at first hyperthyroidism diagnosis (before any ophthalmopathy symptoms). Input material: blood. The sequence came from a woman aged 45-59 years with Graves' hyperthyroidism that later progressed to Graves' ophthalmopathy.

The CDR3 DNA follows: TGTGCCAGCAGCGTAGCACTCGGGCCCAGCGTTGGAAGAAATACGCAGTATTTT. Translating gives CASSVALGPSVGRNTQYF. The J gene is TRBJ2-3, the V gene TRBV9; no clear D. The ends were cut back, 0 bases at V and 7 bases at J, with 24 bases in the middle. The V gene's germline CDR1 is SGDLS and CDR2 YYNGEE. The CDR3 runs 18 residues.